The 19 T cell receptor beta chains in this list originate from one sample, sequenced in a study of T-cell memory formation after mild COVID-19. TCRdb redid the calling of the 5' RACE reads with MiXCR, one entry per CDR3 protein. The sample lists some 150,000 distinct CDR3 sequences, about 5.5% occurring once. The source material was PBMCs or a T cell subset sorted from them (not recorded which). The receptors were gathered from an adult woman who had mild COVID-19 (a few samples of this study predate the infection). Cell type and time point are not known.

The chain carries TRBV12-3 or TRBV12-4 and TRBJ2-1, with 9 bases lining up with TRBD2. J was trimmed by 6 bases and V by 3 bases; bases with no gene match: 21. CDR3 length equals 20 residues. The CDR3 DNA is TGTGCCAGCAGTTTTCCGGTAGGCCGTCGGGCGGGAGGGCCGCCCAATGAGCAGTTCTTC. As protein: CASSFPVGRRAGGPPNEQFF.

This clonotype was detected ten times or more. The rearrangement uses TRBV12-3 or TRBV12-4 and TRBJ1-1, with a weak D call TRBD1 (6 bases). Trimming removed 4 bases at V and 7 bases at J, with 13 bases between. There are 13 residues in the CDR3. The CDR3 region is CASSWDQGREAFF. DNA of the CDR3: TGTGCCAGCAGTTGGGATCAGGGGCGTGAAGCTTTCTTT.

This clonotype was detected many times. V is TRBV5-1 and J is TRBJ2-7; TRBD1 agrees at 9 bases. Germline assignment: CDR1 SGHRS and CDR2 YFSETQ. V lost 4 bases and J lost 4; bases outside the gene matches: 6. CDR3 length: 14 amino acids. This chain's CDR3 is CASSPGQGRYEQYF. The CDR3 nucleotides are TGCGCCAGCAGCCCGGGACAGGGCCGGTACGAGCAGTACTTC.

This clonotype was found many times. The chain recombines TRBV7-9 with TRBJ2-2; D might be TRBD1 (6 bases). Between the trimmed V and J ends, which lost 2 bases and 5 bases, there was a span of 9 bases. The CDR3 is 14 amino acids. Germline V gene data show CDR1 as SEHNR and CDR2 as FQNEAQ (reference sequence). CDR3 DNA: TGTGCCAGCAGCTTAACAGGGTCTACCGGGGAGCTGTTTTTT. This sequence encodes CASSLTGSTGELFF.

This CDR3 reads CASSPGPGHLQETQYF. The CDR3 DNA follows: TGTGCCAGCAGCCCAGGGCCGGGACACCTCCAAGAGACCCAGTACTTC. The J gene is TRBJ2-5, the V gene TRBV7-2, with a possible D match to TRBD1 (6 bases). V was shortened by 5 bases and J by 1 base, with 17 bases between the two germline ends. In germline, CDR1 is SGHTA, CDR2 FQGNSA. The CDR3 sequence is 16 residues long.

The chain carries TRBV27 and TRBJ1-4; no definite D call. The CDR3 has 13 amino acids. Germline V gives CDR1 MNHEY, CDR2 SMNVEV (reference sequence). V gave up 8 bases and J gave up 0 bases, with 7 bases separating them. CDR3 DNA: TGTGCCAGCGGCTACGCAACTAATGAAAAACTGTTTTTT. Amino acids: CASGYATNEKLFF.

The sample holds many counts of this clonotype. V usage is TRBV5-8 and J usage is TRBJ1-2, with D possibly being TRBD1 (5 bases). Germline CDR1 and CDR2: SGHTS and YDEGEE. The germline V and J ends were trimmed by 4 bases and 5 bases, with 12 bases remaining between them. This CDR3 is 13 amino acids long. The CDR3 is CASSRGPLYGYTF. The CDR3 DNA sequence: TGTGCCAGCAGCCGGGGACCGCTGTATGGCTACACCTTC.

This sequence joins TRBV7-2 and TRBJ2-3, with D perhaps given as TRBD1 or TRBD2 (6 bases each). This CDR3 spans 15 amino acids. The V gene lost 4 bases and the J gene lost 0 bases, with 11 bases spanning the gap. The germline gives CDR1 SGHTA, CDR2 FQGNSA. This CDR3 is CASSSQGTSTDTQYF. For the CDR3, the DNA is TGTGCCAGCAGCTCTCAGGGGACTAGCACAGATACGCAGTATTTT.

This clonotype has at least ten counts. This chain joins TRBV5-1 and TRBJ2-1, with 8 nucleotides matching TRBD1. This CDR3 comprises 14 residues. Germline trimming cut 4 bases from V and 6 bases from J; bases unmatched to any gene: 6. The germline gives CDR1 SGHRS, CDR2 YFSETQ. The CDR3 is CASSLPDRVNEQFF. The CDR3, as DNA: TGCGCCAGCAGCCTCCCGGACAGGGTCAATGAGCAGTTCTTC.

The chain joins TRBV7-9 to TRBJ1-3; 8 bases are a match to TRBD1. Germline assignment: CDR1 SEHNR and CDR2 FQNEAQ (reference sequence). The CDR3 contains 17 residues. V was pared by 3 bases and J by 0 bases, with 7 bases of the junction left unmatched. The CDR3 sequence is CASSFGQGGFSGNTIYF. In DNA form, the CDR3 reads TGTGCCAGCAGCTTTGGACAGGGCGGATTCTCTGGAAACACCATATATTTT.

The sample holds many counts of this clonotype. This rearrangement joins TRBV18 to TRBJ1-1; D gene ambiguous. Germline V lookup: CDR1 KGHSH, CDR2 LQKENI. The CDR3 sequence is 12 residues long. Trimming cost V 0 bases and J 6 bases, with 5 bases left between them. The CDR3 sequence is CASSPPVAEAFF. The CDR3 nucleotides are TGTGCCAGCTCACCACCGGTAGCTGAAGCTTTCTTT.

This chain links TRBV2 with TRBJ1-5, with 7 bases lining up with TRBD1. The J segment lost 6 bases and the V segment lost 6 bases, leaving 11 bases of the junction unmatched. The CDR3 totals 15 residues. The V gene's germline CDR1 is SNHLY and CDR2 FYNNEI. Written as DNA, the CDR3 is TGTGCCAGCAGCGCCGGGACAGCCGTTGGTCAGCCCCAGCATTTT. The encoded protein is CASSAGTAVGQPQHF. The variable domain in full, with the rest retrieved from reference TRBV2 and TRBJ1-5, is EPEVTQTPSHQVTQMGQEVILRCVPISNHLYFYWYRQILGQKVEFLVSFYNNEISEKSEIFDDQFSVERPDGSNFTLKIRSTKLEDSAMYFCASSAGTAVGQPQHFGDGTRLSIL.

This clonotype was seen repeatedly, ten times or more. The chain joins TRBV5-1 to TRBJ1-1, with unresolved D. The CDR3 contains 13 residues. V lost 6 bases to trimming and J lost 0 bases, with 9 bases between them. Looked up from germline, CDR1 is SGHRS and CDR2 is YFSETQ. CDR3 in DNA: TGCGCCAGCATCGACCCAATGAACACTGAAGCTTTCTTT. It is translated as CASIDPMNTEAFF.

This clonotype was recorded a few times. The V call is TRBV12-5, the J call TRBJ2-3; tentatively, D is TRBD1 or TRBD2 (6 bases each). The CDR3 spans 17 residues. Germline V CDR1 and CDR2: LGHNT, FRNRAP. V was cut by 0 bases and J by 4 bases, with 17 bases left in between. The CDR3 here is CASGLVLGGGFADTQYF. CDR3 in DNA: TGTGCTAGTGGTTTGGTACTCGGAGGGGGTTTCGCAGATACGCAGTATTTT.

The chain has TRBV10-3 and TRBJ2-7, with 7 nucleotides matching TRBD1. Germline CDR1 and CDR2: ENHRY and SYGVKD. Trimming removed 3 bases from V and 0 bases from J; junction bases left unmatched: 8. The CDR3 spans 16 residues. CDR3 sequence: CAISEPDRVSSYEQYF. The CDR3, as DNA: TGTGCCATCAGTGAACCCGACAGGGTGAGCTCCTACGAGCAGTACTTC.

On this clonotype itself: A much more abundant neighbour one base away suggests this may be a read error. The chain couples TRBV4-1 to TRBJ2-7; weak D call: TRBD1 (6 bases). The CDR3 consists of 15 residues. Trimming took 5 bases from V and 7 from J, leaving 21 bases between them. Germline V gene lookup returns CDR1 MGHRA and CDR2 YSYEKL. This chain's CDR3 is CASSDPGHGAGEQYF. CDR3 coding DNA: TGCGCCAGCAGCGACCCGGGACATGGGGCTGGTGAGCAGTACTTC.

The rearrangement joins TRBV12-3 or TRBV12-4 to TRBJ2-7; 15 bases fit TRBD2. There are 15 residues in the CDR3. J was trimmed by 6 bases and V by 6 bases; bases with no gene match: 6. CDR3 nucleotide sequence: TGTGCCAGCAGCCCTGGACTAGCGGGGGGGTTCGAGCAGTACTTC. This translates into CASSPGLAGGFEQYF.

In this sample, this clonotype turned up a few times. V usage is TRBV2 and J usage is TRBJ1-1, with 7 bases lining up with TRBD1. Germline values: CDR1 SNHLY, CDR2 FYNNEI. V was clipped by 3 bases and J by 5 bases; unmatched bases: 9. There are 15 residues in the CDR3. The DNA of the CDR3 is TGTGCCAGCAGTGAGAATGAGGGGGCGAGGACTGAAGCTTTCTTT. It translates to CASSENEGARTEAFF.

This clonotype was detected only a few times. This chain links TRBV5-1 with TRBJ1-1, with TRBD1 identical over 10 bases. There are 16 residues in the CDR3. Germline assignment: CDR1 SGHRS and CDR2 YFSETQ. The J segment lost 7 bases and the V segment lost 4 bases, leaving 13 bases of the junction unmatched. CDR3 in amino acids: CASSHGTGEAPFEAFF. Written as DNA, the CDR3 is TGCGCCAGCAGCCACGGGACAGGGGAAGCCCCATTTGAAGCTTTCTTT.